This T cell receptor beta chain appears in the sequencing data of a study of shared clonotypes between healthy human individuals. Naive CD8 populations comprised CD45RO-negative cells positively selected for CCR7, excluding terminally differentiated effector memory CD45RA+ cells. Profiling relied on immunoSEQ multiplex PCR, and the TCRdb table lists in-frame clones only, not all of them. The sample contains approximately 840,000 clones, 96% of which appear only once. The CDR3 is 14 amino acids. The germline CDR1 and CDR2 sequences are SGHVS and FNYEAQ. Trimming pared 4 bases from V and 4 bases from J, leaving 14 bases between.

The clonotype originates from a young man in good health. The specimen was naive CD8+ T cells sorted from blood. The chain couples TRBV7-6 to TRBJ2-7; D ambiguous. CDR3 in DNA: TGTGCCAGCAGCTCTCTGGGCAGAAATTACGAGCAGTACTTC. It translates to CASSSLGRNYEQYF.